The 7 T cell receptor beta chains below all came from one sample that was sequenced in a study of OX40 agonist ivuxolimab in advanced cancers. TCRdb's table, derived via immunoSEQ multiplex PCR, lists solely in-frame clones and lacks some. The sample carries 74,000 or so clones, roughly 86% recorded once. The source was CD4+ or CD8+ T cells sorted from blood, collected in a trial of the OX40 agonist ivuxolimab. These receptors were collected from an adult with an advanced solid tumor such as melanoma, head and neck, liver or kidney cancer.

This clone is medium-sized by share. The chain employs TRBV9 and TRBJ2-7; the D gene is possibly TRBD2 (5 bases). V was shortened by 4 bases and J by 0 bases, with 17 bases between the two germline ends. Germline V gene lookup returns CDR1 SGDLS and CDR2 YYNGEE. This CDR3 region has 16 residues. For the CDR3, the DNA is TGTGCCAGCAGCCCCTCCGGGATCCAGAGCTCCTACGAGCAGTACTTC. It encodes CASSPSGIQSSYEQYF.

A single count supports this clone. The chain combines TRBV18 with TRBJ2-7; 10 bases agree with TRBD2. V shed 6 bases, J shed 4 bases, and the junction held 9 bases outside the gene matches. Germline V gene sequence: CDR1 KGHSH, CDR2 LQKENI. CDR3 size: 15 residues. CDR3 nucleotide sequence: TGTGCCAGCTCGCTAGGACTAGCGGATGTATACGAGCAGTACTTC. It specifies CASSLGLADVYEQYF. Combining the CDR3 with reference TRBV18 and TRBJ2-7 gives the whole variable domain NAGVMQNPRHLVRRRGQEARLRCSPMKGHSHVYWYRQLPEEGLKFMVYLQKENIIDESGMPKERFSAEFPKEGPSILRIQQVVRGDSAAYFCASSLGLADVYEQYFGPGTRLTVT.

The CDR3 loop is CASTYSGANVLTF. The CDR3 nucleotides are TGTGCCAGTACGTACTCTGGGGCCAACGTCCTGACTTTC. This rearrangement joins TRBV19 to TRBJ2-6, with D hard to call. Germline CDR1 is LNHDA and CDR2 is SQIVND (reference sequence). Trimming removed 7 bases at V and 0 bases at J, with 4 bases between. The CDR3 contains 13 residues.

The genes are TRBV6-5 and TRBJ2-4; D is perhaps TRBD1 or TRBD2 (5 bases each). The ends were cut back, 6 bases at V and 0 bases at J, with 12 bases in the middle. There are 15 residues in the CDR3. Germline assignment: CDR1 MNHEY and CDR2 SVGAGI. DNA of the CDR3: TGTGCCAGCAGCCGGGACGGTGTAGCCAAAAACATTCAGTACTTC. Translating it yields CASSRDGVAKNIQYF.

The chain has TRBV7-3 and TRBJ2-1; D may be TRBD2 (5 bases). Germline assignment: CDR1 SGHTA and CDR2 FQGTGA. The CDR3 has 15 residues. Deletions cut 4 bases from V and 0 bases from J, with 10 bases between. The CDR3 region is CASSSTGSSYNEQFF. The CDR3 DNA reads TGTGCCAGCAGCTCGACGGGGAGCTCCTACAATGAGCAGTTCTTC.

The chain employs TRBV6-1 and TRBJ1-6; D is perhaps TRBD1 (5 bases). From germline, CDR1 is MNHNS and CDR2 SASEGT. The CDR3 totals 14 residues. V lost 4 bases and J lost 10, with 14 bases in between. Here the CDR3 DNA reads TGTGCCAGCAGTGTGAACAGGAGGAACTCACCCCTCCACTTT. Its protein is CASSVNRRNSPLHF.

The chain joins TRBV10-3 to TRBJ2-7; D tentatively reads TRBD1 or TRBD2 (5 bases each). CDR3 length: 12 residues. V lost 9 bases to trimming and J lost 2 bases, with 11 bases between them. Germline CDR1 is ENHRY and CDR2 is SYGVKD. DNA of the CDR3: TGTGCCATGGGGGAACTTCCCTACGAGCAGTACTTC. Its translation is CAMGELPYEQYF.